The T cell receptor (beta chain) under discussion was sequenced for a study of blood T cells in healthy people across ages. Study-wide findings and caveats: It was not possible, with unsorted PBMCs, to conclusively compare naive and antigen-experienced cells.

Note on this clonotype: Its matching antigen is unknown.

Peripheral blood samples of roughly 9.9 milliliters were drawn from each donor. Then a second PCR, running roughly 7 to 11 cycles, was carried out with a sample-barcoded 5' primer and a J-beta primer mix. Each cDNA was tagged by a template-switch adaptor containing 12 random nucleotides. TCRdb recomputed calls from the 5' RACE reads with MiXCR, one row per CDR3 protein. The sample contains roughly 1,500,000 distinct CDR3 sequences, approximately 40% of which appear only once. V lost 3 bases and J lost 3; bases outside the gene matches: 10. CDR1 SGHVS and CDR2 FNYEAQ come from the germline V gene. The CDR3 totals 17 residues.

This receptor was taken from a woman between 18 and 29 years old in good health. Sequencing used blood. This chain links TRBV7-6 with TRBJ2-3; TRBD1 matches at 9 bases. DNA for the CDR3: TGTGCCAGCAGCTTGGGACAGGGAGGCGGTCAAACAGATACGCAGTATTTT. Translation: CASSLGQGGGQTDTQYF.